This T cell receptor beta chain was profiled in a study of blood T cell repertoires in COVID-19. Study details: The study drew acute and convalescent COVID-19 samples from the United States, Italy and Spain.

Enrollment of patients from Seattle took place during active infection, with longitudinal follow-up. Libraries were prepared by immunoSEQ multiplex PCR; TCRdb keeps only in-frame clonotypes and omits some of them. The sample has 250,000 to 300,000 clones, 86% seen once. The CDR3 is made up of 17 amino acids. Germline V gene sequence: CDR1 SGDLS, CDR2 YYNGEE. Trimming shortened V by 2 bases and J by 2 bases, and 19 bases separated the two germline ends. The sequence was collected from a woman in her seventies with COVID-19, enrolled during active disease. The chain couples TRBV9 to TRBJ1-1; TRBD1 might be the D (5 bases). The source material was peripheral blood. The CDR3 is CASSVASHAGYNTEAFF. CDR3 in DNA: TGTGCCAGCAGCGTCGCCAGTCACGCAGGGTACAACACTGAAGCTTTCTTT.